Listed below are T cell receptor beta chains from one sample, sequenced in a study of blood T cell repertoires in COVID-19. Clones were read by immunoSEQ multiplex PCR, and TCRdb kept only the in-frame ones, dropping some. The sample lists some 120,000 clones, roughly four fifths seen once, with about 6% in the top ten. The source material was peripheral blood. All receptors derive from a man older than 75 with COVID-19, enrolled during active disease. CDR3s include the opening cysteine and the closing phenylalanine or tryptophan. A D gene is named only where the DNA matches it firmly. Not every row has a clone size; where given, it reads once, few, many or a size class.

j_call clone_size v_call d_call cdr3_length cdr3_nt cdr3_aa
TRBJ2-7 - TRBV5-1 - 14 TGCGCCAGCAGCTTGGCAGGGGTTAGGTACGAGCAGTACTTC CASSLAGVRYEQYF
TRBJ1-5 - TRBV7-6 TRBD1 15 TGTGCCAGCAGCCTCGGGACAGGGTTGAATCAGCCCCAGCATTTT CASSLGTGLNQPQHF
TRBJ1-4 - TRBV3-1/TRBV3-2 TRBD1 14 TGTGCCAGCAGTCTGACAGGGGGTACGGAAAAACTGTTTTTT CASSLTGGTEKLFF
TRBJ1-5 few TRBV5-1 TRBD1 15 TGCGCCAGCAGCTTGGACGGACAGGGCGGGGGGCCCCAGCATTTT CASSLDGQGGGPQHF
TRBJ2-3 - TRBV28 TRBD2 16 TGTGCCAGCAGTTTGCCCCTAGCGGGAACGGGAGATACGCAGTATTTT CASSLPLAGTGDTQYF
TRBJ2-1 - TRBV4-2 TRBD2 17 TGTGCCAGCAGCCAAGATGAGGCTAGCGGGAGAGTCTATGAGCAGTTCTTC CASSQDEASGRVYEQFF
TRBJ1-3 - TRBV7-9 TRBD1 16 TGTGCCAGCAGCGACCACCGGGACAGAGCTGGAAACACCATATATTTT CASSDHRDRAGNTIYF
TRBJ2-1 - TRBV4-1 TRBD2 17 TGCGCCAGCAGCCACGCCGGGACTAGCGGGAGATCCAATGAGCAGTTCTTC CASSHAGTSGRSNEQFF
TRBJ2-1 - TRBV10-1 TRBD1 15 TGCGCCAGCAGTGAAACCGGGACAGGGGTAGGGGAGCAGTTCTTC CASSETGTGVGEQFF
TRBJ2-7 many TRBV7-3 TRBD2 13 TGTGCCAGCAGCCTAGGACTAGATTACGAGCAGTACTTC CASSLGLDYEQYF
TRBJ2-1 - TRBV7-9 - 14 TGTGCCAGCAGCTCCGGGAAGGGCTACAATGAGCAGTTCTTC CASSSGKGYNEQFF
TRBJ2-7 - TRBV9 - 15 TGTGCCAGCAGCGTCACCCCCGGAGGGGAGTACGAGCAGTACTTC CASSVTPGGEYEQYF
TRBJ2-1 - TRBV6-5 TRBD2 15 TGTGCCAGCAGTTACTCTGGACTAGCCAACAATGAGCAGTTCTTC CASSYSGLANNEQFF
TRBJ1-5 - TRBV2 - 15 TGTGCCAGCAGTGAAGGGTCCCGAGGCACTCAGCCCCAGCATTTT CASSEGSRGTQPQHF
TRBJ2-2 - TRBV9 TRBD2 18 TGTGCCAGCAGCGTAGTCGGAGCGGGAATATGGAACACCGGGGAGCTGTTTTTT CASSVVGAGIWNTGELFF
TRBJ2-7 - TRBV7-9 TRBD2 14 TGTGCCAGCAGCTTACAAGAGCGGGAGTACGAGCAGTACTTC CASSLQEREYEQYF
TRBJ2-1 - TRBV7-3 TRBD2 17 TGTGCCAGCAGCGGCCGGGTTCTAGCGGGGGTAGACAATGAGCAGTTCTTC CASSGRVLAGVDNEQFF
TRBJ2-7 - TRBV7-2 TRBD2 16 TGTGCCAGCAGCTTAGGGCTGAGCGGGAGGAGAGGGGCGCAGTACTTC CASSLGLSGRRGAQYF
TRBJ2-7 once TRBV28 - 11 TGTGCCAGCAGCGGACGGAGGGAGCAGTACTTC CASSGRREQYF
TRBJ1-4 - TRBV7-8 - 15 TGTGCCAGCAGCCCGGTAGGGGCAAGTTATGAAAAACTGTTTTTT CASSPVGASYEKLFF
TRBJ2-5 - TRBV25-1 - 10 TGTGCCTGCTGTCAGCGGCCCCAGTACTTC CACCQRPQYF
TRBJ2-2 once TRBV6-1 TRBD2 17 TGTGCCAGCAGTGAACGCGGACTAGCAAAGAACACCGGGGAGCTGTTTTTT CASSERGLAKNTGELFF
TRBJ2-2 - TRBV28 TRBD1 15 TGTGCCAGCAGGACGGGACAGCTCTTCACCGGGGAGCTGTTTTTT CASRTGQLFTGELFF
TRBJ1-1 - TRBV30 - 13 TGTGCCTGGAGGTGGCAGTTGAACACTGAAGCTTTCTTT CAWRWQLNTEAFF
TRBJ2-2 - TRBV5-8 - 19 TGTGCCAGCAACCCCCGGGGGGCTAGCGCTCAGAGGGTCACCGGGGAGCTGTTTTTT CASNPRGASAQRVTGELFF
TRBJ1-1 - TRBV7-3 - 13 TGTGCCAGCAGCTTAGAGCAGAACACTGAAGCTTTCTTT CASSLEQNTEAFF
TRBJ2-7 - TRBV6-1 - 13 TGTGCCAGCAGTGAAGGGCTGGCCTACGAGCAGTACTTC CASSEGLAYEQYF
TRBJ2-7 - TRBV2 - 12 TGTGCCAGCAGTGATCTTACCTACGAGCAGTACTTC CASSDLTYEQYF
TRBJ2-1 - TRBV9 - 14 TGTGCCAGCAGCGTAGGCCAGGGGAACAATGAGCAGTTCTTC CASSVGQGNNEQFF
TRBJ2-1 - TRBV9 - 14 TGTGCCAGCAGCCCTAGGAGCTCCTACAATGAGCAGTTCTTC CASSPRSSYNEQFF
TRBJ2-7 - TRBV5-4 TRBD1 15 TGTGCCAGCAGCTTGGACCGACACAGGGGTTCCGAGCAGTACTTC CASSLDRHRGSEQYF
TRBJ1-1 - TRBV5-1 - 13 TGCGCCAGCAGCCTTCAGGGGAGTACTGAAGCTTTCTTT CASSLQGSTEAFF
TRBJ2-7 - TRBV4-2 TRBD1 16 TGTGCCAGCAGCCAAGATCTCGGGACAGGGTCCTACGAGCAGTACTTC CASSQDLGTGSYEQYF
TRBJ2-3 - TRBV2 TRBD2 14 TGTGCCAGCAGGGGGACTAGCGGTTCCGGTACGCAGTATTTT CASRGTSGSGTQYF
TRBJ2-1 - TRBV7-8 - 13 TGTGCCAGCAGCTTGGAGAGATTCAATGAGCAGTTCTTC CASSLERFNEQFF
TRBJ2-7 - TRBV9 TRBD1 15 TGTGCCAGCAGCTTGGGACAGGCCATGACCTACGAGCAGTACTTC CASSLGQAMTYEQYF
TRBJ1-5 - TRBV19 - 15 TGTGCCAGTAGTTTACAGCCGTATAGCAATCAGCCCCAGCATTTT CASSLQPYSNQPQHF
TRBJ2-7 - TRBV6-6 - 13 TGTGCCAGCAGTTTCCTGGGACTTTACGAGCAGTACTTC CASSFLGLYEQYF
TRBJ1-2 few TRBV7-8 TRBD1 16 TGTGCCAGCAGCTTAGAAGGGACAGGGTTCAACTATGGCTACACCTTC CASSLEGTGFNYGYTF
TRBJ1-1 - TRBV30 - 13 TGTGCCTGGAGGAGACAGGTGAACACTGAAGCTTTCTTT CAWRRQVNTEAFF
TRBJ2-7 few TRBV5-6 - 12 TGTGCCAGCACCGGGGGACAGTCAAAGCAGTACTTC CASTGGQSKQYF
TRBJ2-7 - TRBV6-5 TRBD1 13 TGTGCCAGCAGACTTATTACAGGGGTGGAGCAGTACTTC CASRLITGVEQYF
TRBJ2-7 - TRBV18 - 15 TGTGCCAGCTCACCCGGTCTAGGCAGTCCCTACGAGCAGTACTTC CASSPGLGSPYEQYF
TRBJ1-4 - TRBV5-1 TRBD1 14 TGCGCCAGCAGCTACAGGACAGGAAATGAAAAACTGTTTTTT CASSYRTGNEKLFF
TRBJ1-1 - TRBV19 TRBD1 15 TGTGCCAGTAGTGGGAAGGGACAGGGCCTAGCTGAAGCTTTCTTT CASSGKGQGLAEAFF